Listed below are T cell receptor beta chains from one sample, sequenced in a study of T cell responses to AZD1222 COVID-19 vaccine. TCRdb keeps only in-frame clones here, not all; method: immunoSEQ multiplex PCR. The sample carries some 150,000 clones, around 87% recorded once. Sequencing was performed on peripheral blood, taken 28 days after the second AZD1222 dose. Receptor source: an adult who received the AZD1222 COVID-19 vaccine. CDR3s include the opening cysteine and the closing phenylalanine or tryptophan. D genes are given only for firm matches. The size entry is marked missing in some rows and otherwise reads once, few, many or a size class.

J gene	D gene	V gene	clone size	CDR3 protein	CDR3 DNA
TRBJ1-2	TRBD1	TRBV29-1	.	CSVLPDRGGYGYTF	TGCAGCGTACTACCGGACAGGGGGGGATATGGCTACACCTTC
TRBJ1-1	TRBD1	TRBV23-1	.	CASSPTREYSGGLEAFF	TGCGCCAGCAGTCCCACTCGCGAATATTCAGGGGGCCTGGAAGCTTTCTTT
TRBJ1-2	TRBD1	TRBV28	.	CASSRQGAIGYTF	TGTGCCAGCAGTCGACAGGGGGCGATTGGCTACACCTTC
TRBJ2-4	TRBD2	TRBV6-2/TRBV6-3	.	CASSPSGVAKNIQYF	TGTGCCAGCAGCCCCAGCGGGGTAGCCAAAAACATTCAGTACTTC
TRBJ1-5	TRBD1	TRBV4-1	once	CASSGTGDVQPQHF	TGCGCCAGCAGCGGAACAGGGGACGTACAGCCCCAGCATTTT
TRBJ1-1	TRBD1	TRBV2	once	CASQSGQGIFVDTEAFF	TGTGCCAGCCAGTCGGGACAGGGGATCTTTGTCGACACTGAAGCTTTCTTT
TRBJ1-2	.	TRBV6-2/TRBV6-3	.	CASSYVGSAYGYTF	TGTGCCAGCAGTTACGTGGGATCGGCCTATGGCTACACCTTC
TRBJ2-1	.	TRBV7-9	.	CASSLAGGNEQFF	TGTGCCAGCAGCTTAGCGGGTGGAAATGAGCAGTTCTTC
TRBJ1-5	TRBD1	TRBV6-1	few	CASSERTGGGNQPQHF	TGTGCCAGCAGTGAAAGGACAGGGGGTGGTAATCAGCCCCAGCATTTT
TRBJ2-7	TRBD1	TRBV7-2	.	CASSSSNRGEGQYF	TGTGCCAGCAGCAGCTCGAACAGGGGTGAGGGGCAGTACTTC
TRBJ2-3	.	TRBV6-5	.	CASGEHELPDTQYF	TGTGCCAGTGGGGAACACGAGCTCCCAGATACGCAGTATTTT
TRBJ1-2	.	TRBV6-1	.	CASSERGWYGYTF	TGTGCCAGCAGTGAAAGAGGATGGTATGGCTACACCTTC
TRBJ1-2	TRBD1	TRBV7-3	.	CASSPQGRGGDGYTF	TGTGCCAGCAGCCCCCAGGGCAGGGGGGGGGATGGCTACACCTTC
TRBJ2-1	.	TRBV6-1	.	CASSETREQFF	TGTGCCAGCAGTGAAACCAGGGAGCAGTTCTTC
TRBJ2-1	TRBD1	TRBV19	.	CASTRQGSYNEQFF	TGTGCCAGCACCCGACAGGGCTCCTACAATGAGCAGTTCTTC
TRBJ2-1	.	TRBV2	.	CASSPTSVREQFF	TGTGCCAGCAGTCCGACTTCCGTCAGGGAGCAGTTCTTC
TRBJ2-1	.	TRBV7-3	.	CASSLLTGGEQFF	TGTGCCAGCAGCTTACTGACCGGAGGCGAGCAGTTCTTC
TRBJ2-7	TRBD2	TRBV4-1	.	CASSRGLAGGPMTYEQYF	TGCGCCAGCAGCCGCGGACTAGCGGGAGGCCCTATGACCTACGAGCAGTACTTC
TRBJ2-3	.	TRBV5-4	.	CASSNGGGMVGADTQYF	TGTGCCAGCAGCAATGGGGGCGGGATGGTCGGCGCAGATACGCAGTATTTT
TRBJ2-1	TRBD2	TRBV12-3/TRBV12-4	few	CASRGTSFKQFF	TGTGCCAGCAGGGGGACTAGTTTTAAGCAGTTCTTC
TRBJ2-7	.	TRBV28	once	CASSWASRGTGSSYEQYF	TGTGCCAGCAGTTGGGCTTCGAGGGGGACTGGGAGCTCCTACGAGCAGTACTTC
TRBJ1-4	.	TRBV19	once	CASRGLTNEKLFF	TGTGCCAGTAGAGGGTTGACTAATGAAAAACTGTTTTTT